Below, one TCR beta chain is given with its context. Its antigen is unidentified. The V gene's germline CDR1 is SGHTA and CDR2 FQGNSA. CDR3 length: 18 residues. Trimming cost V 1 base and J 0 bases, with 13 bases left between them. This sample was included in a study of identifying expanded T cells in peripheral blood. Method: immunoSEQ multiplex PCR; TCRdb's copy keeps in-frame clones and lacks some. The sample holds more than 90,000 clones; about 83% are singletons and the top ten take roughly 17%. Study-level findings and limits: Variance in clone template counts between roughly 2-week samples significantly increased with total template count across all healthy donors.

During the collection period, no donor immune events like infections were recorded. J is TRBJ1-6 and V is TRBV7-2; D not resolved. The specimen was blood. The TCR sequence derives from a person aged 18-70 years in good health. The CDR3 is CASSLVGPQSSYNSPLHF. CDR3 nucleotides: TGTGCCAGCAGCTTAGTGGGCCCGCAGAGCTCCTATAATTCACCCCTCCACTTT.